This T cell receptor beta chain was captured by sequencing in a study of cytomegalovirus exposure and HLA in healthy donors. Vbeta (60) and Jbeta (13) primers were used in the PCR. Produced via immunoSEQ multiplex PCR; TCRdb's table is partial and in-frame only. Of around 130,000 clones listed, under 85% are singletons. The CDR3 sequence is 13 residues long. CDR1 is LNHNV and CDR2 is YYDKDF in the germline V gene (reference sequence). V shed 0 bases and J shed 5 bases, with 7 bases lying between them. Source material: PBMCs. The TCR was taken from a young man in good health and CMV-seronegative. The chain has TRBV15 and TRBJ2-5, with D hard to call. CDR3 DNA: TGTGCCACCAGCAGAGACAGGAAGGAGACCCAGTACTTC. Translation: CATSRDRKETQYF.